This T cell receptor beta chain comes out of a study of beta chain features in type 1 diabetes. Study results and limitations: Patients with Type 1 diabetes showed moderately but significantly shorter TCRB CDR3s in all four CD4+ subsets.

CDR1 SGDLS and CDR2 YYNGEE come from the germline V gene. The length of the CDR3 is 15 residues. Trimming took 4 bases from V and 3 from J, leaving 14 bases between them. To note about this clone: Its target is not known.

Expressed TCRB transcripts got sequenced, as all isolated RNA was reverse transcribed. The data were produced by immunoSEQ multiplex PCR, yet TCRdb's version contains in-frame clones alone and is incomplete. The sample has 330,000 or so clones, about 12% seen once. The chain recombines TRBV9 with TRBJ1-5; a weak D match, TRBD1 (6 bases). The sequenced sample consisted of naive CD4+ T cells from blood. This receptor was identified in a young woman with type 1 diabetes. DNA of the CDR3: TGTGCCAGCAGCCTGACGGACAGCCTCAATCAGCCCCAGCATTTT. Protein: CASSLTDSLNQPQHF.